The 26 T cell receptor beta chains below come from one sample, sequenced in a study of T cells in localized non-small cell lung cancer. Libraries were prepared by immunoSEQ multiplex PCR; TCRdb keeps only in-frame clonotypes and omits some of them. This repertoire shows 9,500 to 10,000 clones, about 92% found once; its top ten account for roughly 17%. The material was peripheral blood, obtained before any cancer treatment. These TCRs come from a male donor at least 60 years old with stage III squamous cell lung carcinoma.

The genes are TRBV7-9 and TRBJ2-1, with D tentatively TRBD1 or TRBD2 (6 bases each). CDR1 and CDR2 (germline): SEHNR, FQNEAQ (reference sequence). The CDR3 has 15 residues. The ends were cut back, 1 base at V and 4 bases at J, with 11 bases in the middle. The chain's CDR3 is CASSLDGGRYNEQFF. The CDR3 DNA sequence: TGTGCCAGCAGCTTAGACGGGGGCCGATACAATGAGCAGTTCTTC.

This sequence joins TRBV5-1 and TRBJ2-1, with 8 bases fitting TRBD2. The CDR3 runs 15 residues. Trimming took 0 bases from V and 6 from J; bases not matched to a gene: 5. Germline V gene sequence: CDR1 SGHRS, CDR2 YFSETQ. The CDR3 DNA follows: TGCGCCAGCAGCTTGGCCCTCGGGGGGGCCAATGAGCAGTTCTTC. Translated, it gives CASSLALGGANEQFF. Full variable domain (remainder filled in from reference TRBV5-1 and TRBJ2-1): KAGVTQTPRYLIKTRGQQVTLSCSPISGHRSVSWYQQTPGQGLQFLFEYFSETQRNKGNFPGRFSGRQFSNSRSEMNVSTLELGDSALYLCASSLALGGANEQFFGPGTRLTVL.

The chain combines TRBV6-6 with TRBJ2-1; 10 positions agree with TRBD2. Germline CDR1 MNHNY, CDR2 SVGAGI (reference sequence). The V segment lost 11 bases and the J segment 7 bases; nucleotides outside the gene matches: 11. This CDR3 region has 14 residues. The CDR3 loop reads CAGSERGGMNEQFF. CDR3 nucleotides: TGTGCCGGGAGCGAGCGGGGGGGCATGAATGAGCAGTTCTTC.

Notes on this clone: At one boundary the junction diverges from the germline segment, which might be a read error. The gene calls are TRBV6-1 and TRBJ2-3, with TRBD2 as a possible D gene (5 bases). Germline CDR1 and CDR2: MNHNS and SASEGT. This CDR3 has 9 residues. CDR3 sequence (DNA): TGTGCCAGCAGTTACTCGGGGTGTTTT. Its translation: CASSYSGCF.

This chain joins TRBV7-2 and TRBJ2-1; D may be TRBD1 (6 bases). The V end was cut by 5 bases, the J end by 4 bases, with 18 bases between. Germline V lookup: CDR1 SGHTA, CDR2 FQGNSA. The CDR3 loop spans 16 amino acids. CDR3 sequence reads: CASSNEGTSPYNEQFF. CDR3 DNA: TGTGCCAGCAGCAACGAAGGGACAAGCCCATACAATGAGCAGTTCTTC.

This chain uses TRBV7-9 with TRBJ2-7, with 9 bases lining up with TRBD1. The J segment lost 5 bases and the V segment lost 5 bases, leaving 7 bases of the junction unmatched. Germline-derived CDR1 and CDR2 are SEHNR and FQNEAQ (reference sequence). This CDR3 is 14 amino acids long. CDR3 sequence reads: CASSPRDRANEQYF. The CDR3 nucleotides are TGTGCCAGCAGCCCCCGGGACAGGGCCAACGAGCAGTACTTC.

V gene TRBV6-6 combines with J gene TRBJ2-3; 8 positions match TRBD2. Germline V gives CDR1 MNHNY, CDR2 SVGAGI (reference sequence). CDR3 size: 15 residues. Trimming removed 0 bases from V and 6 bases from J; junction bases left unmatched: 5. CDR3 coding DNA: TGTGCCAGCAGTTACTCGAGGGCTAGCGGGGATACGCAGTATTTT. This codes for CASSYSRASGDTQYF.

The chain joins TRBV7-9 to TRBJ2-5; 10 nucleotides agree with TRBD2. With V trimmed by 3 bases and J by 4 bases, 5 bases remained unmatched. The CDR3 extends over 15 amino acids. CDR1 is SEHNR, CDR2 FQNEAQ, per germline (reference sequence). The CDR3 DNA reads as TGTGCCAGCAGCTTGGGAGCGGGGGGGTTAGAGACCCAGTACTTC. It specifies CASSLGAGGLETQYF.

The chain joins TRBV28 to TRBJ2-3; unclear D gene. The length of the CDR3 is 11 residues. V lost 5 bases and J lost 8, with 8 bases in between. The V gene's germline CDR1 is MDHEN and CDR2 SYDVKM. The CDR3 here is CASSPVGTQYF. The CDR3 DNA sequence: TGTGCCAGCAGTCCGGTCGGTACGCAGTATTTT.

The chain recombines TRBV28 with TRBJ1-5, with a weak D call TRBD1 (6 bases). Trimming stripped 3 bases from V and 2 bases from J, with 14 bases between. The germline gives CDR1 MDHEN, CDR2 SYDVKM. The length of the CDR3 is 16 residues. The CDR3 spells CASSFWGQGGNQPQHF. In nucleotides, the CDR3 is TGTGCCAGCAGTTTTTGGGGGCAGGGTGGCAATCAGCCCCAGCATTTT.

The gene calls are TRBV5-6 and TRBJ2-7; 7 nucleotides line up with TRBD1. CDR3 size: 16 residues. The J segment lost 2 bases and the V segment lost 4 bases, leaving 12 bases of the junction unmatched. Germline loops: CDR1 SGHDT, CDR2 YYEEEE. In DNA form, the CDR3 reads TGTGCCAGCAGCGCCGTCGGACAGGATGCACCCTACGAGCAGTACTTC. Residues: CASSAVGQDAPYEQYF.

Written as DNA, the CDR3 is TGTGCCAGCTCCCCTTCCGGCGGGGCGAACACCGGGGAGCTGTTTTTT. Translation gives CASSPSGGANTGELFF. The V and J genes are TRBV18 and TRBJ2-2; TRBD2 is a possible D gene (6 bases). The CDR3 is 16 residues long. Germline CDR1 and CDR2: KGHSH and LQKENI. The V gene lost 6 bases and the J gene lost 0 bases, with 14 bases spanning the gap.

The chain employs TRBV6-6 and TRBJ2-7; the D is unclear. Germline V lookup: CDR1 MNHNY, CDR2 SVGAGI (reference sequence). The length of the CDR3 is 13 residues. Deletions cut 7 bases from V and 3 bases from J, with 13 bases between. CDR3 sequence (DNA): TGTGCCAGCATCGGAGCAGTGAGCTACGAGCAGTACTTC. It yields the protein CASIGAVSYEQYF.

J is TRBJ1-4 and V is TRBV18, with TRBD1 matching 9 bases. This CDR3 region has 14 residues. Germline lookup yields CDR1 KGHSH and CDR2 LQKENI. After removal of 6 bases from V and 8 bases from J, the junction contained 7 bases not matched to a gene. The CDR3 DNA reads TGTGCCAGCTCCCAGGGACAGGGTCTAGAAAAACTGTTTTTT. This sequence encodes CASSQGQGLEKLFF.

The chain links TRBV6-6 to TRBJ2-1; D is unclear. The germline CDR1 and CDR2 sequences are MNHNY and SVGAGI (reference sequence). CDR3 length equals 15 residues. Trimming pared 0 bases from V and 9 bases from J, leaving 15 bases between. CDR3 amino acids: CASSYSKVGFTEQFF. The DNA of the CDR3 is TGTGCCAGCAGTTACTCGAAGGTTGGGTTCACTGAGCAGTTCTTC.

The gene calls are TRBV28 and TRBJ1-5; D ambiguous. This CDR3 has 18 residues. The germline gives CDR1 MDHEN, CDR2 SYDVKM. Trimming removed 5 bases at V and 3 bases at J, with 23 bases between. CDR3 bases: TGTGCCAGCAGTCCCGCACTAGGGCCTCTGAGAATCAATCAGCCCCAGCATTTT. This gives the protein CASSPALGPLRINQPQHF.

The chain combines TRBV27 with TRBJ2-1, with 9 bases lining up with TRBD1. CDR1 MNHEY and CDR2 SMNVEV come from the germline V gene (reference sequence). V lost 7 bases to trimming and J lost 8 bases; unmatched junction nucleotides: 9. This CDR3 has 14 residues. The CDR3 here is CASTLYRGLDEQFF. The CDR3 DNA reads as TGTGCCAGCACCCTGTACAGGGGGCTCGATGAGCAGTTCTTC.

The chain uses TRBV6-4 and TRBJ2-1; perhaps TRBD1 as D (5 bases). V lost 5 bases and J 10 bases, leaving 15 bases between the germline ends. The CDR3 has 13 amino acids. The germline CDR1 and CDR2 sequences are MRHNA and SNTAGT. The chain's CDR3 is CASSQGYPLEQFF. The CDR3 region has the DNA TGTGCCAGCAGTCAGGGATACCCCCTCGAGCAGTTCTTC.

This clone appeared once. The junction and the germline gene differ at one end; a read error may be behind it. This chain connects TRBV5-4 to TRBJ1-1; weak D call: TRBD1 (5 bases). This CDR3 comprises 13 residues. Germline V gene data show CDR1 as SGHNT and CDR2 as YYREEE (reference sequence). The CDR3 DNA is TGTGCCAGCACCTTGCAGGGTAACACTGAAGCTTTCTTT. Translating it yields CASTLQGNTEAFF.

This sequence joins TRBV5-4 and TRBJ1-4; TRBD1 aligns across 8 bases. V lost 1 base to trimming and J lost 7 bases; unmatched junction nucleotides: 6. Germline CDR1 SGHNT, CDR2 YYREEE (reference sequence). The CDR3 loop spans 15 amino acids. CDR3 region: CASSLFGQGTEKLFF. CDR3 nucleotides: TGTGCCAGCAGCTTGTTTGGACAGGGAACTGAAAAACTGTTTTTT.

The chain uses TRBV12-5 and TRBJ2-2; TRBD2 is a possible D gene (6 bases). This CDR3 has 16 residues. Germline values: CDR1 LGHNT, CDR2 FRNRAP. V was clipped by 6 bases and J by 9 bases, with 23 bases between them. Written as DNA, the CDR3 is TGTGCTAGTGGCAAAGGGCAGCCGGGACTTTCACGGGAGCTGTTTTTT. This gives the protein CASGKGQPGLSRELFF.

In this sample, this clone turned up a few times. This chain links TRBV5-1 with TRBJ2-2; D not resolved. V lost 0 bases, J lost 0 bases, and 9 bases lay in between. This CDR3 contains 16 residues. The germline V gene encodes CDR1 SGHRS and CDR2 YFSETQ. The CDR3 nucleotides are TGCGCCAGCAGCTTGGAATTCCCACCGAACACCGGGGAGCTGTTTTTT. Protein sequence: CASSLEFPPNTGELFF. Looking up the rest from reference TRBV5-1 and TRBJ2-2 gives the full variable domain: KAGVTQTPRYLIKTRGQQVTLSCSPISGHRSVSWYQQTPGQGLQFLFEYFSETQRNKGNFPGRFSGRQFSNSRSEMNVSTLELGDSALYLCASSLEFPPNTGELFFGEGSRLTVL.

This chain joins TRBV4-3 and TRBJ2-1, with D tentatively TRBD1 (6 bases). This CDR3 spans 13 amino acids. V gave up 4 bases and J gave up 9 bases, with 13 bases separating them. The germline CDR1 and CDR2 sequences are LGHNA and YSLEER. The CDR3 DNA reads TGCGCCAGCAGCCTATCCCAGGGGACTGAGCAGTTCTTC. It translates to CASSLSQGTEQFF.

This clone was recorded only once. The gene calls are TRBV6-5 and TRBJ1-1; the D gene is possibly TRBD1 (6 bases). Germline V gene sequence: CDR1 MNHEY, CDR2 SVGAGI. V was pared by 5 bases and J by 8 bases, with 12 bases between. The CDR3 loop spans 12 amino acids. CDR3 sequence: CASSHPTGEAFF. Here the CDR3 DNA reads TGTGCCAGCAGTCACCCCACAGGGGAAGCTTTCTTT.

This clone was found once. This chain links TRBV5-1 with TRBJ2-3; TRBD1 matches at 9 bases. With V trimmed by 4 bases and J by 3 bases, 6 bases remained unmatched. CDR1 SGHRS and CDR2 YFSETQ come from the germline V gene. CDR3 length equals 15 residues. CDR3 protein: CASSLGQGGTDTQYF. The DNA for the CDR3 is TGCGCCAGCAGCCTGGGACAGGGAGGGACAGATACGCAGTATTTT.

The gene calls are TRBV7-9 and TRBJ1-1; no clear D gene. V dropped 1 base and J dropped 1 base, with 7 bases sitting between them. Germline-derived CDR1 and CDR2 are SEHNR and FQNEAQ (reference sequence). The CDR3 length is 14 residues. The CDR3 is CASSLDLQNTEAFF. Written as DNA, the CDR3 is TGTGCCAGCAGCTTAGACTTACAGAACACTGAAGCTTTCTTT.